The present T cell receptor (beta chain) was sequenced within a study of neoadjuvant anti-PD-1 for oral cavity cancer. Method: immunoSEQ multiplex PCR; TCRdb's copy keeps in-frame clones and lacks some. This sample has over 30,000 clones; just under 80% occur once, and the top ten carry around 3.3%. The germline V gene has CDR1 MNHNY and CDR2 SVGAGI (reference sequence). This CDR3 contains 15 residues. Trimming at V came to 6 bases and at J to 0 bases, leaving 6 bases not matched to a gene. Time point: after neoadjuvant nivolumab, at surgical resection. Stage II-IVA oral cavity squamous cell carcinoma was new and untreated by systemic or radiation therapy.

The TCR sequence derives from a person aged 35 to 85 with oral cavity squamous cell carcinoma. This specimen was PBMCs, taken after nivolumab (anti-PD-1) treatment. The V call is TRBV6-6, the J call TRBJ2-3; TRBD2 agrees at 7 bases. As DNA, the CDR3 is TGTGCCAGCAGCCGAGCGGGGCCTAGCACAGATACGCAGTATTTT. The encoded protein is CASSRAGPSTDTQYF.